The source of this T cell receptor beta chain is a study of lymphopenia after photon versus proton radiotherapy. The method was immunoSEQ multiplex PCR; TCRdb's version includes in-frame clones alone and lacks a portion of them. There are 65,000 to 70,000 clones in the sample; about nine tenths occur only once, and about 3.1% lies in the top ten. Note on this clone: The antigen remains unidentified.

General study points: After lymphocyte nadir, photon-treated repertoires showed oligoclonal expansion, especially CD8+ Temra.

The sequencing here drew on peripheral blood, taken from a patient treated with photon-based radiotherapy. This TCR was sampled from a woman aged 70-85 years with pancreatic cancer.

The CDR3 region has the DNA TGTGCCAGCAGCTTAATCAGGGGGAACACCGGGGAGCTGTTTTTT. It yields the protein CASSLIRGNTGELFF. V usage is TRBV7-9 and J usage is TRBJ2-2; possibly TRBD1 for D (6 bases). Trimming left V 2 bases short and J 1 base short, with 8 bases between. This CDR3 is 15 amino acids long. Germline CDR1 is SEHNR and CDR2 is FQNEAQ (reference sequence).